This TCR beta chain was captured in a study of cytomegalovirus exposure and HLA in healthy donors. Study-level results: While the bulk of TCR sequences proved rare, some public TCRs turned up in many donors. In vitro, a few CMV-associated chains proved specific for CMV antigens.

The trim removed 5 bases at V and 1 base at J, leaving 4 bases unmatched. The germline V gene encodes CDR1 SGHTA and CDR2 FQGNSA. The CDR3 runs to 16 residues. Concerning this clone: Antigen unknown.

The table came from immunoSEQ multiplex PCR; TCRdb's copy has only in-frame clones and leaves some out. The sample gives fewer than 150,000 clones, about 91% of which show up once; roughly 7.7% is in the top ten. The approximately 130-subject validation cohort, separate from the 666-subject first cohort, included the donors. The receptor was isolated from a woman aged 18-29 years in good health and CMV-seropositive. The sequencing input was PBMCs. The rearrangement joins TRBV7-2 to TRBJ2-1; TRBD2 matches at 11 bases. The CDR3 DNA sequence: TGTGCCAGCAGCGCAGCTAGCGGGGGGTCCTACAATGAGCAGTTCTTC. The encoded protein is CASSAASGGSYNEQFF.